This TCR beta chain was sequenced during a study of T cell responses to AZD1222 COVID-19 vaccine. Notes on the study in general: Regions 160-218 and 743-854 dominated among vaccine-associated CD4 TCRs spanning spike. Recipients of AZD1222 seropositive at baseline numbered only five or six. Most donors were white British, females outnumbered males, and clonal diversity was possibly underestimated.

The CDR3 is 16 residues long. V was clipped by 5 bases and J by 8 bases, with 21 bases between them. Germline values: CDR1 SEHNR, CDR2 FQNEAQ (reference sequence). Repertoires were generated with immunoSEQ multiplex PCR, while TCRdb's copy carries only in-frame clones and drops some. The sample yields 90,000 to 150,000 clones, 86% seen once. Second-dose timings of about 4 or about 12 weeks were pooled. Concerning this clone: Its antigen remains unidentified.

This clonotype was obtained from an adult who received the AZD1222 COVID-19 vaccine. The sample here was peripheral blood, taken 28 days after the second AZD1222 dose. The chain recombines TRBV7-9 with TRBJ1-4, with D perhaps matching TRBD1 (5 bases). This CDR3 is CASSRPAGQGGEKLFF. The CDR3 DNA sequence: TGTGCCAGCAGCCGCCCGGCCGGGCAGGGAGGCGAAAAACTGTTTTTT.